This is a list of T cell receptor beta chains from one sample in a study of T cells in Graves' hyperthyroidism and ophthalmopathy. TCRdb re-called the multiplex PCR reads through MiXCR, storing one row per CDR3 protein. The table lists about 360,000 distinct CDR3 sequences, more than 20% of them singletons. What was sequenced was blood. The receptors were gathered from a man aged 45-65 years with Graves' hyperthyroidism. Each CDR3 is given with its conserved first and last residue. Fields, in order: D gene, V gene, J gene, clone size, CDR3 DNA, CDR3 protein. D genes are given only for firm matches. Only some rows state a clone size, as once, few, many or a class for expanded clones.

>TRBD1|TRBV30|TRBJ2-7|NA
TGTGCCCGACAGGGGGTGACCTCCTACGAGCAGTACTTC
CARQGVTSYEQYF
>TRBD1|TRBV6-2/TRBV6-3|TRBJ1-1|many
TGTGCCAGCAGTCCCAGAGACAGGGACGGCACTGAAGCTTTCTTT
CASSPRDRDGTEAFF
>NA|TRBV7-3|TRBJ2-7|NA
TGCGCCAGCAGCCCACAGGGGGGGGGCCTCTACGAGCAGTACTTC
CASSPQGGGLYEQYF
>TRBD2|TRBV6-1|TRBJ2-5|once
TGTGCCAGCAGGCCTAGCGGGAGTGGTGAGACCCAGTACTTC
CASRPSGSGETQYF
>NA|TRBV7-8|TRBJ1-4|many
TGTGCCAGCAGCTTAGCCTTCAACCCCAATGAAAAACTGTTTTTT
CASSLAFNPNEKLFF
>TRBD1|TRBV7-3|TRBJ2-1|NA
TGTGCCAGCAGCTCCGGACAGGGGACATGGGAGCAGTTCTTC
CASSSGQGTWEQFF
>TRBD1|TRBV12-3/TRBV12-4|TRBJ2-1|many
TGTGCCAGCAGTTGGGACCCAGACAGGGGGCGAAGCAATGAGCAGTTCTTC
CASSWDPDRGRSNEQFF
>TRBD1|TRBV7-6|TRBJ2-7|many
TGTGCCAGCAGCTTAGAAGGACAGGGGGCCGTGAACGAGCAGTACTTC
CASSLEGQGAVNEQYF
>TRBD2|TRBV5-1|TRBJ2-3|NA
TGCGCCAGCAGCTACGCGGGAGGAAGAGAAGATACGCAGTATTTT
CASSYAGGREDTQYF
>NA|TRBV29-1|TRBJ1-4|NA
TGCAGCGTTGTGGACCATGAAGAAAAACTGTTTTTT
CSVVDHEEKLFF
>TRBD2|TRBV9|TRBJ2-7|NA
TGTGCCAGCAGCGTAGAGGGACTAGCGGGAGTTGACGAGCAGTACTTC
CASSVEGLAGVDEQYF
>NA|TRBV3-1|TRBJ1-1|many
TGTGCCAGCAGCCGTATAGGGGGGCTAGCTTTCTTT
CASSRIGGLAFF
>TRBD2|TRBV20-1|TRBJ2-7|NA
TGCAGTGTTCGGACTAGCGGGAACATCTACGAGCAGTACTTC
CSVRTSGNIYEQYF
>NA|TRBV28|TRBJ2-1|many
TGTGCCAGCAGTTTATACCCGGCGGGTGAGCAGTTCTTC
CASSLYPAGEQFF
>NA|TRBV5-5|TRBJ2-1|NA
TGTGCCAGCAGCTTGGCCAAGGGGTCCCATGAGCAGTTCTTC
CASSLAKGSHEQFF
>NA|TRBV6-1|TRBJ2-6|NA
TGTGCCAGCAACCTCTCTGGGGCCAACGTCCTGACTTTC
CASNLSGANVLTF
>TRBD1|TRBV28|TRBJ1-5|few
TGTGCCAGCAGTCGAAGACAGGGTGGGCTTAGCAATCAGCCCCAGCATTTT
CASSRRQGGLSNQPQHF
>TRBD2|TRBV7-7|TRBJ2-5|NA
TGTGCTAGCAGCTTAAGCGGGAGTCTCCAAGAGACCCAGTACTTC
CASSLSGSLQETQYF
>NA|TRBV5-1|TRBJ2-7|NA
TGCGCCAGCAGCTTGAATGGCGGAGAGCAGTACTTC
CASSLNGGEQYF
>NA|TRBV7-8|TRBJ1-2|NA
TGTGCCAGCAGCCCGAGGGACGGGGACTATGGCTACACCTTC
CASSPRDGDYGYTF
>NA|TRBV7-9|TRBJ1-1|few
TGTGCCAGCAGCCCCCCGATGAGGAACACTGAAGCTTTCTTT
CASSPPMRNTEAFF
>TRBD1|TRBV28|TRBJ1-2|many
TGTGCCAGCAGTCCGACAGGGTGGTATGGCTACACCTTC
CASSPTGWYGYTF
>TRBD1|TRBV12-3/TRBV12-4|TRBJ1-2|many
TGTGCCAGCAGTAAGCGACAGGGGGCCGCTGGCTACACCTTC
CASSKRQGAAGYTF
>TRBD2|TRBV27|TRBJ2-1|NA
TGTGCCAGCAGTTCCAGACTAGCGGGGGGCCCCTACAATGAGCAGTTCTTC
CASSSRLAGGPYNEQFF
>NA|TRBV20-1|TRBJ1-1|NA
TGCAGTGCTAGAGAGTTGGAATGGGGCACTGAAGCTTTCTTT
CSARELEWGTEAFF
>NA|TRBV6-6|TRBJ2-5|few
TGTGCCAGCAGTTACCACAATGCCAGGGGGACCCAGTACTTC
CASSYHNARGTQYF
>TRBD2|TRBV12-3/TRBV12-4|TRBJ2-7|NA
TGTGCCAGCAGTTTATGGGGACTAGCGGGAGGGCCTATAGAGCAGTACTTC
CASSLWGLAGGPIEQYF
>TRBD2|TRBV12-3/TRBV12-4|TRBJ2-1|many
TGTGCCAGCAGTTCACTAGCGGATCACACCTACAATGAGCAGTTCTTC
CASSSLADHTYNEQFF
>TRBD2|TRBV14|TRBJ2-7|NA
TGTGCCAGCAGCCTCCTAGCGGGAGTTGTCAGGGAGCAGTACTTC
CASSLLAGVVREQYF
>TRBD1|TRBV7-2|TRBJ2-4|NA
TGTGCCAGCAGCCCCCGACAGGGCGGTAGGGACATTCAGTACTTC
CASSPRQGGRDIQYF
>TRBD2|TRBV7-2|TRBJ2-7|many
TGTGCCAGCAGCTTAATGTTCAGCGGGGGTACCTACGAGCAGTACTTC
CASSLMFSGGTYEQYF
>NA|TRBV11-1|TRBJ2-1|many
TGTGCCAGCAGCTTATCCCGTGGCTCCTACAATGAGCAGTTCTTC
CASSLSRGSYNEQFF
>NA|TRBV5-1|TRBJ2-5|NA
TGCGCCAGCAGCTTGCTTGAGGAGACCCAGTACTTC
CASSLLEETQYF
>TRBD1|TRBV27|TRBJ2-1|many
TGTGCCAGCAGTCCTGCTTCGGGACAGGGGCGCAATGAGCAGTTCTTC
CASSPASGQGRNEQFF
>NA|TRBV6-2/TRBV6-3|TRBJ2-2|NA
TGTGCCAGCGGTTACTCGAGAACCCCGGGCACCGGGGAGCTGTTTTTT
CASGYSRTPGTGELFF
>TRBD1|TRBV12-3/TRBV12-4|TRBJ2-6|NA
TGTGCCAGCAGGATTAGACAGGGGGCGGCTGGGGCCGACGTCCTGACTTTC
CASRIRQGAAGADVLTF
>TRBD1|TRBV7-9|TRBJ2-5|NA
TGTGCCAGCAGCTTAGGATGGGACAGGGGTGAGACCCAGTACTTC
CASSLGWDRGETQYF
>NA|TRBV7-2|TRBJ1-5|NA
TGTGCCAGCAGCGCGGACAACAGGTTAGGCAATCAGCCCCAGCATTTT
CASSADNRLGNQPQHF
>TRBD2|TRBV7-2|TRBJ2-5|few
TGTGCCAGCAGCGAACTAGCGGGAGCGGGGACCCAGTACTTC
CASSELAGAGTQYF
>TRBD2|TRBV20-1|TRBJ2-3|many
TGCAGTGCCGTCACTAGCGGAACCACAGATACGCAGTATTTT
CSAVTSGTTDTQYF
>TRBD1|TRBV19|TRBJ2-2|once
TGTGCCAGTAGTATTACCGGGACAGCGAACACCGGGGAGCTGTTTTTT
CASSITGTANTGELFF
>NA|TRBV29-1|TRBJ2-3|NA
TGCAGCGCACAGGTTTCCGGAGGAGATACGCAGTATTTT
CSAQVSGGDTQYF
>TRBD1|TRBV28|TRBJ1-2|few
TGTGCCAGCAGTTTAGAGGGGGGACAGGCACTCTATGGCTACACCTTC
CASSLEGGQALYGYTF
>TRBD1|TRBV29-1|TRBJ1-5|NA
TGCAGCGTTGTAACAGGGGATCAGCCCCAGCATTTT
CSVVTGDQPQHF